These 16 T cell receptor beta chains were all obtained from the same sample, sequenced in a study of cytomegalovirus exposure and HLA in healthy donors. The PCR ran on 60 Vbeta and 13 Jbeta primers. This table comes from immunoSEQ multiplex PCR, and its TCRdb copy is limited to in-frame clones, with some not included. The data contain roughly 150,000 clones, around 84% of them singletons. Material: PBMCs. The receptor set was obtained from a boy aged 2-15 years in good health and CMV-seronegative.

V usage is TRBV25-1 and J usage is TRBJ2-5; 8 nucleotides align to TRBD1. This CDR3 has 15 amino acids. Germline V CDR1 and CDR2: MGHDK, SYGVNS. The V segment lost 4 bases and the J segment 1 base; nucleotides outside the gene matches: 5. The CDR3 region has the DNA TGTGCCAGCAGTGCAATGGGACAGGTCCAAGAGACCCAGTACTTC. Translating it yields CASSAMGQVQETQYF.

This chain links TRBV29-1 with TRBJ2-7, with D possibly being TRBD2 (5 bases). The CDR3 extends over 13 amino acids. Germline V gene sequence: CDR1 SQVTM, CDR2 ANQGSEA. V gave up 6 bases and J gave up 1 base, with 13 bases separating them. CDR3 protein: CSVVDSISYEQYF. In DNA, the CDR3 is TGCAGCGTCGTGGACTCGATATCCTACGAGCAGTACTTC.

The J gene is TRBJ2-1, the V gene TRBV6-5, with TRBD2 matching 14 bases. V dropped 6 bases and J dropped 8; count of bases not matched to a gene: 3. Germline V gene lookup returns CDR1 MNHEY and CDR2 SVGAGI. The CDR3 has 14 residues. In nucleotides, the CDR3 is TGTGCCAGCAGGGGACTAGCGGGGGTGTATGAGCAGTTCTTC. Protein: CASRGLAGVYEQFF.

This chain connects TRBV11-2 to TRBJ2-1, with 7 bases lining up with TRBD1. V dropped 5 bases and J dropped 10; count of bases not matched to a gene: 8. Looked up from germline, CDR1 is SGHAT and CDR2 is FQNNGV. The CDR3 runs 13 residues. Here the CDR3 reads CASSPAGGEEQFF. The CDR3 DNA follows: TGTGCCAGCAGCCCGGCAGGGGGAGAGGAGCAGTTCTTC.

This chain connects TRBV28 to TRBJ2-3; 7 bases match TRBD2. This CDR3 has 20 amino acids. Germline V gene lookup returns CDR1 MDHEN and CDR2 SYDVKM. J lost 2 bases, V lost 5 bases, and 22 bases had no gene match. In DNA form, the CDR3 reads TGTGCCAGCAGTCCATGGTTCCGGGACTACTTATCCGAAAACACAGATACGCAGTATTTT. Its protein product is CASSPWFRDYLSENTDTQYF.

The CDR3, as DNA: TGTGCCAGTAGTATCTCTGCGGGGGGAGCGCACTACGAGCAGTACTTC. Its translation is CASSISAGGAHYEQYF. The V gene is TRBV19, the J gene TRBJ2-7; 8 nucleotides align to TRBD2. The CDR3 totals 16 residues. Losses at the gene ends were 3 bases for V and 3 bases for J; bases not matched to a gene: 10. Germline V CDR1 and CDR2: LNHDA, SQIVND (reference sequence).

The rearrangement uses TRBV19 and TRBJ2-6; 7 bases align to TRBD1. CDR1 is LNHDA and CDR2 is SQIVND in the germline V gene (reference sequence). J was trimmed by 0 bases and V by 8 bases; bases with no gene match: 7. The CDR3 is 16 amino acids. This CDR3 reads CASLDRDLSGANVLTF. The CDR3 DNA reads TGTGCCAGTCTAGACAGGGACCTCTCTGGGGCCAACGTCCTGACTTTC.

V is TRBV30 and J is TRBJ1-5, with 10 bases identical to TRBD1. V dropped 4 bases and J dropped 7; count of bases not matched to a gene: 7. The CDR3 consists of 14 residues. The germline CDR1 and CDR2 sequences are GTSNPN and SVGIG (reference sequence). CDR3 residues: CAWTPGTGVQPQHF. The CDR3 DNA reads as TGTGCCTGGACCCCCGGGACAGGGGTCCAGCCCCAGCATTTT.

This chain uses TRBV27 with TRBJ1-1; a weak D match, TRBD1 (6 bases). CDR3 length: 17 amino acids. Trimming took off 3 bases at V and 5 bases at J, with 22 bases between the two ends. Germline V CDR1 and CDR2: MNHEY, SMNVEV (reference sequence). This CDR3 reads CASSFSGMGASRTEAFF. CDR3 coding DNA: TGTGCCAGCAGTTTCTCAGGGATGGGGGCATCACGTACTGAAGCTTTCTTT.

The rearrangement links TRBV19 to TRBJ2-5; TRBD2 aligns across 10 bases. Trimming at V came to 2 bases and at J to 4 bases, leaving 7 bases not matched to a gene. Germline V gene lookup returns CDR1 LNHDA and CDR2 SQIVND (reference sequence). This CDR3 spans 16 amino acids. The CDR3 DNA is TGTGCCAGTAGTATACAGCTGAGCGGGAGGGCAGAGACCCAGTACTTC. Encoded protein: CASSIQLSGRAETQYF.

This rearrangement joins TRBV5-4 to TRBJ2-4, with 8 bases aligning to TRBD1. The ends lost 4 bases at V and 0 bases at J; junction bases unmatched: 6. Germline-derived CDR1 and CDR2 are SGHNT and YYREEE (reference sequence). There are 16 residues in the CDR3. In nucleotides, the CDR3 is TGTGCCAGCAGCCTGACAGGGGCGGGAGCCAAAAACATTCAGTACTTC. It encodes CASSLTGAGAKNIQYF.

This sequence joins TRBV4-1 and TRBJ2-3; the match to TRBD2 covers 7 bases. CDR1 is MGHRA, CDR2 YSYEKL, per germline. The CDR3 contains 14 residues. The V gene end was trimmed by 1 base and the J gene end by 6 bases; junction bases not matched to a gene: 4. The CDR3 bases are TGCGCCAGCAGCCAAGGTCTGCGGGAGGATACGCAGTATTTT. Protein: CASSQGLREDTQYF.

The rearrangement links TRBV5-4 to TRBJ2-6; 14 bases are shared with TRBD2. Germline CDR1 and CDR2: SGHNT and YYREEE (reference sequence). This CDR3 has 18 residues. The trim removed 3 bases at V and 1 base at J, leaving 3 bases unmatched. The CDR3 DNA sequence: TGTGCCAGCAGCTGGGGACTAGCGGGGGCATCTGGGGCCAACGTCCTGACTTTC. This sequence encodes CASSWGLAGASGANVLTF.

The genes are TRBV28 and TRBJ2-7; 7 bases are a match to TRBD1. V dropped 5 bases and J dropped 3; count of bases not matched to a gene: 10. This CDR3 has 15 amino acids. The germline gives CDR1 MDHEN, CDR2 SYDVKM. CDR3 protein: CASSRIRDSLYEQYF. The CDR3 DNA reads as TGTGCCAGCAGTCGCATCCGGGACAGCCTCTACGAGCAGTACTTC.

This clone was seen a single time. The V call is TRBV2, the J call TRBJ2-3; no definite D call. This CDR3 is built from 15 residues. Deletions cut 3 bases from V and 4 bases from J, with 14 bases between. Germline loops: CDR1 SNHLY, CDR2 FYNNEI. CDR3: CASSDFFTSADTQYF. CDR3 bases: TGTGCCAGCAGTGATTTCTTCACCTCGGCAGATACGCAGTATTTT.

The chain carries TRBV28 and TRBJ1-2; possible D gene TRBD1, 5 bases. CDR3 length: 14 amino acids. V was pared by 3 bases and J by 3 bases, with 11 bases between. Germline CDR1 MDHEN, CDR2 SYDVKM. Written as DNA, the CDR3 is TGTGCCAGCAGTTTGGCAGGGAGGGACTATGGCTACACCTTC. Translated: CASSLAGRDYGYTF.